This T cell receptor beta chain was documented in a study of PD-1 blockade in classical Hodgkin lymphoma. Across the whole study: Patients were treated with nivolumab at 3 mg/kg, and this was given intravenously every 2 weeks.

The data were produced by immunoSEQ multiplex PCR, yet TCRdb's version contains in-frame clones alone and is incomplete. The table includes tens of thousands of clones, roughly nine tenths detected once. Findings and caveats of the study: While CD8+ TCR diversity did not rise significantly by C4D1, CD4+ TCR diversity did.

Trimming stripped 4 bases from V and 4 bases from J, with 14 bases between. Germline CDR1 reads SGHAT; CDR2 reads FQNNGV. This CDR3 is built from 15 residues. In regard to this clone: Its cognate antigen is unknown.

Time point meaning: cycle 4 day 1 (C4D1), after more than five weeks of nivolumab. Exposure to brentuximab vedotin varied, and each patient had relapsed following autologous stem cell transplantation. The TCR was taken from a human donor with classical Hodgkin lymphoma. The chain combines TRBV11-2 with TRBJ2-1, with D hard to call. The material sequenced was peripheral blood mononuclear cells (PBMCs), taken before the fourth cycle of nivolumab. DNA of the CDR3: TGTGCCAGCAGCTCCCAAGGTTTGGCTTACAATGAGCAGTTCTTC. Its protein product is CASSSQGLAYNEQFF. The whole variable domain, filled in from reference TRBV11-2 and TRBJ2-1, reads EAGVAQSPRYKIIEKRQSVAFWCNPISGHATLYWYQQILGQGPKLLIQFQNNGVVDDSQLPKDRFSAERLKGVDSTLKIQPAKLEDSAVYLCASSSQGLAYNEQFFGPGTRLTVL.